Included here is one T cell receptor (beta chain) sequence, with context. This entry belongs to a study of blood T cell repertoires in COVID-19. Turning to the study itself: Samples representing acute and convalescent COVID-19 were sourced from the United States, Italy and Spain. In each case, the material was cDNA or gDNA derived from T cells, B-cell-depleted T cells, or PBMCs.

Repertoires were generated with immunoSEQ multiplex PCR, while TCRdb's copy carries only in-frame clones and drops some. The repertoire holds about 100,000 clones, with around four fifths as singletons. In germline, CDR1 is SEHNR, CDR2 FQNEAQ (reference sequence). Deletions cut 1 base from V and 7 bases from J, with 11 bases between. The CDR3 covers 15 residues. V and J are TRBV7-9 and TRBJ1-6, with a weak D call TRBD1 (6 bases). What was sequenced was peripheral blood. This TCR derives from a man aged 65 to 85 with active or convalescent COVID-19. The CDR3 loop reads CASSLGGGINSPLHF. DNA of the CDR3: TGTGCCAGCAGCTTAGGGGGGGGCATAAATTCACCCCTCCACTTT.